Listed here are 32 T cell receptor beta chains from one sample, sequenced in a study of blood T cell repertoires in COVID-19. Clones were read by immunoSEQ multiplex PCR, and TCRdb kept only the in-frame ones, dropping some. The repertoire holds under 15,000 clones, over 70% seen once, with roughly 28% in the top ten. The sample comprised peripheral blood. These receptors all come from a human donor in a cohort sampled during active COVID-19.

The chain has TRBV28 and TRBJ2-7; 11 nucleotides agree with TRBD2. The CDR3 totals 14 residues. Trimming cost V 6 bases and J 3 bases; bases outside gene matches: 4. In germline, CDR1 is MDHEN, CDR2 SYDVKM. CDR3: CASRPGTSGYEQYF. CDR3 nucleotides: TGTGCCAGCAGACCCGGGACTAGCGGCTACGAGCAGTACTTC.

As for this clone: The same CDR3 also results from other DNA sequences found in this sample. The chain couples TRBV5-6 to TRBJ2-7, with TRBD1 identical over 9 bases. The ends lost 4 bases at V and 6 bases at J; junction bases unmatched: 5. CDR1 and CDR2 (germline): SGHDT, YYEEEE. There are 13 residues in the CDR3. The CDR3 DNA reads TGTGCCAGCAGCCCGGGACAGGGTGGCGAGCAGTACTTC. Translating gives CASSPGQGGEQYF.

The chain couples TRBV27 to TRBJ2-1; possible D gene TRBD2, 5 bases. The CDR3 consists of 13 residues. CDR1 is MNHEY and CDR2 is SMNVEV in the germline V gene (reference sequence). The V end lost 2 bases, the J end lost 5 bases, and 7 bases lay between the germline ends. CDR3 region: CASSLGLHNEQFF. In nucleotides, the CDR3 is TGTGCCAGCAGTTTAGGACTCCACAATGAGCAGTTCTTC.

V is TRBV28 and J is TRBJ1-5; 7 nucleotides match TRBD1. Trimming at V came to 0 bases and at J to 6 bases, leaving 5 bases not matched to a gene. Germline CDR1 and CDR2: MDHEN and SYDVKM. The CDR3 length is 15 residues. The CDR3 is CASSLWDRRGQPQHF. The DNA of the CDR3 is TGTGCCAGCAGTTTATGGGACAGGCGAGGTCAGCCCCAGCATTTT.

The rearrangement joins TRBV28 to TRBJ2-1; TRBD1 matches at 9 bases. This CDR3 comprises 16 residues. CDR1 is MDHEN and CDR2 is SYDVKM in the germline V gene. The ends lost 2 bases at V and 5 bases at J; junction bases unmatched: 7. The CDR3 loop is CASSLLATGGNNEQFF. In nucleotides, the CDR3 is TGTGCCAGCAGTTTACTGGCGACAGGGGGTAACAATGAGCAGTTCTTC.

The chain uses TRBV27 and TRBJ2-7; D uncertain. The CDR3 consists of 13 residues. V was shortened by 2 bases and J by 0 bases, with 5 bases between the two germline ends. Germline V gene lookup returns CDR1 MNHEY and CDR2 SMNVEV (reference sequence). The CDR3 protein is CASSLRYSYEQYF. CDR3 nucleotide sequence: TGTGCCAGCAGTTTACGGTACTCCTACGAGCAGTACTTC.

This clone occurred a few times. CDR3 loop: CASNNDRNSYEQYF. CDR3 DNA: TGTGCCAGCAACAACGACAGGAACTCCTACGAGCAGTACTTC. The chain combines TRBV5-4 with TRBJ2-7; tentative D call: TRBD1 (6 bases). V was trimmed by 6 bases and J by 0 bases, leaving 13 bases between them. The CDR3 is made up of 14 amino acids. Germline values: CDR1 SGHNT, CDR2 YYREEE (reference sequence).

This clone was observed a few times. The gene calls are TRBV5-1 and TRBJ1-5, with D possibly TRBD1 on 6 matching bases. Germline V gene lookup returns CDR1 SGHRS and CDR2 YFSETQ. This CDR3 contains 15 residues. Trimming took 1 base from V and 4 from J, leaving 12 bases between them. The CDR3 coding sequence is TGCGCCAGCAGCTTGACAGGACAGCCTAATCAGCCCCAGCATTTT. Protein: CASSLTGQPNQPQHF.

The J gene is TRBJ1-2, the V gene TRBV3-1 (or the pseudogene TRBV3-2); TRBD1 matches at 8 bases. This CDR3 is built from 17 residues. V was clipped by 3 bases and J by 5 bases; unmatched bases: 14. Germline-derived CDR1 and CDR2 are LGHDT and YNNKEL (reference sequence). In nucleotides, the CDR3 is TGTGCCAGCAGCCACCTCGGGACAGGCCGATCTCCTTATGGCTACACCTTC. This translates into CASSHLGTGRSPYGYTF.

This chain uses TRBV27 with TRBJ2-7, with TRBD2 as a possible D gene (5 bases). This CDR3 contains 11 residues. Trimming pared 4 bases from V and 9 bases from J, leaving 10 bases between. In germline, CDR1 is MNHEY, CDR2 SMNVEV (reference sequence). DNA of the CDR3: TGTGCCAGCAGTTCCCGTCGGGGGCAGTACTTC. Translated: CASSSRRGQYF.

This chain uses TRBV28 with TRBJ1-4; D perhaps matches TRBD1 (6 bases). V was shortened by 4 bases and J by 5 bases, with 14 bases between the two germline ends. The CDR3 totals 15 residues. CDR1 MDHEN and CDR2 SYDVKM come from the germline V gene. This CDR3 reads CASSSLQGGNEKLFF. The CDR3 DNA reads TGTGCCAGCAGTTCCCTACAGGGAGGGAATGAAAAACTGTTTTTT.

This clone was recorded a few times. This chain connects TRBV7-8 to TRBJ2-1, with 8 nucleotides matching TRBD1. The length of the CDR3 is 15 residues. Germline V gives CDR1 SGHVS, CDR2 FQNEAQ. The junction had 6 bases not matched to a gene; V was cut back by 1 base and J by 7 bases. CDR3 in DNA: TGTGCCAGCAGCTTAGGAGGAGACAGGGGAAATGAGCAGTTCTTC. This gives the protein CASSLGGDRGNEQFF. Full variable domain (missing parts from reference TRBV7-8 and TRBJ2-1): GAGVSQSPRYKVAKRGQDVALRCDPISGHVSLFWYQQALGQGPEFLTYFQNEAQLDKSGLPSDRFFAERPEGSVSTLKIQRTQQEDSAVYLCASSLGGDRGNEQFFGPGTRLTVL.

This clone was found a few times. The chain has TRBV11-2 and TRBJ1-3, with D possibly TRBD1 on 6 matching bases. This CDR3 region has 14 residues. The germline CDR1 and CDR2 sequences are SGHAT and FQNNGV. Deletions cut 5 bases from V and 2 bases from J, with 10 bases between. The CDR3 protein is CASSTGMTGNTIYF. CDR3 nucleotides: TGTGCCAGCAGCACAGGGATGACTGGAAACACCATATATTTT.

The CDR3 coding sequence is TGCGCCAGCAGCCCCTCTAGCTGGAATGAGCAGTTCTTC. Its translation is CASSPSSWNEQFF. The rearrangement uses TRBV4-1 and TRBJ2-1; possibly TRBD2 for D (5 bases). CDR3 size: 13 residues. Germline V gives CDR1 MGHRA, CDR2 YSYEKL. V shed 4 bases and J shed 7 bases, with 11 bases lying between them.

The chain uses TRBV6-6 and TRBJ1-5; TRBD1 is a possible D gene (6 bases). This CDR3 spans 14 amino acids. The V end was cut by 7 bases, the J end by 0 bases, with 10 bases between. Germline lookup yields CDR1 MNHNY and CDR2 SVGAGI (reference sequence). The CDR3 region is CASTQGYSNQPQHF. CDR3 coding DNA: TGTGCCAGCACCCAGGGGTATAGCAATCAGCCCCAGCATTTT.

The rearrangement uses TRBV3-1 (or the pseudogene TRBV3-2) and TRBJ1-1; TRBD1 matches at 7 bases. After removal of 7 bases from V and 2 bases from J, the junction contained 10 bases not matched to a gene. This CDR3 spans 15 amino acids. Germline V lookup: CDR1 LGHDT, CDR2 YNNKEL (reference sequence). The CDR3 DNA is TGTGCCAGCAACATCGCCGACAGGGAAAACACTGAAGCTTTCTTT. This encodes CASNIADRENTEAFF.

The chain has TRBV28 and TRBJ2-6, with D tentatively TRBD1 (5 bases). There are 16 residues in the CDR3. Trimming cost V 3 bases and J 0 bases, with 9 bases left between them. CDR1 and CDR2 from the germline V gene are MDHEN and SYDVKM. The CDR3, as DNA: TGTGCCAGCAGTTTGGGGCATCTCTCTGGGGCCAACGTCCTGACTTTC. This gives the protein CASSLGHLSGANVLTF.

This rearrangement joins TRBV28 to TRBJ2-1, with D maybe TRBD1 (5 bases). CDR3 length equals 11 residues. V shed 2 bases and J shed 9 bases, with 5 bases lying between them. CDR1 MDHEN and CDR2 SYDVKM come from the germline V gene. CDR3 sequence: CASSLGAEQFF. In DNA form, the CDR3 reads TGTGCCAGCAGTTTAGGGGCTGAGCAGTTCTTC.

The CDR3 loop is CASSQRSTSQPQHF. The CDR3 DNA is TGTGCCAGCAGCCAGAGGTCAACGAGTCAGCCCCAGCATTTT. The gene calls are TRBV3-1 (or the pseudogene TRBV3-2) and TRBJ1-5; D is uncertain. Per the germline V gene, CDR1 is LGHDT and CDR2 is YNNKEL (reference sequence). Deletions cut 3 bases from V and 6 bases from J, with 12 bases between. CDR3 length equals 14 residues.

V is TRBV4-2 and J is TRBJ2-3; TRBD2 aligns across 9 bases. V gave up 1 base and J gave up 5 bases; unmatched junction bases: 7. Germline V gene lookup returns CDR1 LGHNA and CDR2 YNFKEQ. The CDR3 is 16 residues long. CDR3 DNA: TGTGCCAGCAGCCAAGGGGTAGCGGGAGCTAGAGATACGCAGTATTTT. It translates to CASSQGVAGARDTQYF.

CDR3 sequence: CASSLQGDTGELFF. The CDR3 DNA sequence: TGTGCCAGCAGCTTACAGGGGGACACCGGGGAGCTGTTTTTT. The V gene is TRBV7-2, the J gene TRBJ2-2; 7 bases fit TRBD1. J was trimmed by 3 bases and V by 2 bases; bases with no gene match: 0. The CDR3 runs 14 residues. Germline assignment: CDR1 SGHTA and CDR2 FQGNSA. The full variable domain, with the rest looked up from reference TRBV7-2 and TRBJ2-2, is GAGVSQSPSNKVTEKGKDVELRCDPISGHTALYWYRQSLGQGLEFLIYFQGNSAPDKSGLPSDRFSAERTGGSVSTLTIQRTQQEDSAVYLCASSLQGDTGELFFGEGSRLTVL.

This chain joins TRBV25-1 and TRBJ1-1; 12 bases line up with TRBD1. The CDR3 is made up of 15 amino acids. The V segment lost 7 bases and the J segment 5 bases; nucleotides outside the gene matches: 8. Looked up from germline, CDR1 is MGHDK and CDR2 is SYGVNS. The CDR3 sequence: CASKYRDRGRTEAFF. The CDR3 region has the DNA TGTGCCAGCAAGTACCGGGACAGGGGGCGGACTGAAGCTTTCTTT.

In its sample, this clone was seen once. The V call is TRBV28, the J call TRBJ2-1; 8 bases align to TRBD2. CDR1 is MDHEN, CDR2 SYDVKM, per germline. V gave up 4 bases and J gave up 5 bases; unmatched junction bases: 7. The CDR3 contains 15 residues. This CDR3 is CASSWIAGRDNEQFF. DNA of the CDR3: TGTGCCAGCAGTTGGATAGCGGGAAGGGACAATGAGCAGTTCTTC. The complete variable domain, with remaining parts taken from reference TRBV28 and TRBJ2-1, reads DVKVTQSSRYLVKRTGEKVFLECVQDMDHENMFWYRQDPGLGLRLIYFSYDVKMKEKGDIPEGYSVSREKKERFSLILESASTNQTSMYLCASSWIAGRDNEQFFGPGTRLTVL.

The chain is built from TRBV13 and TRBJ2-7; the D gene is possibly TRBD1 (7 bases). Trimming cost V 4 bases and J 1 base, with 14 bases left between them. The CDR3 extends over 15 amino acids. Germline loops: CDR1 PRHDT, CDR2 FYEKMQ (reference sequence). The CDR3 is CASSSRQGLSYEQYF. The CDR3 DNA sequence: TGTGCCAGCAGCTCCCGACAGGGACTTTCCTACGAGCAGTACTTC.

The chain uses TRBV11-3 and TRBJ2-7; 7 positions agree with TRBD1. This CDR3 contains 13 residues. Germline trimming cut 3 bases from V and 4 bases from J; bases unmatched to any gene: 3. The germline gives CDR1 SGHNT, CDR2 YENEEA. DNA for the CDR3: TGTGCCAGCAGCTTGAGACAGGGATACGAGCAGTACTTC. The encoded protein is CASSLRQGYEQYF.

The V call is TRBV25-1, the J call TRBJ2-6; no clear D. CDR1 is MGHDK and CDR2 is SYGVNS in the germline V gene. This CDR3 spans 15 amino acids. Trimming took off 3 bases at V and 0 bases at J, with 6 bases between the two ends. CDR3 sequence reads: CASSDQASGANVLTF. The CDR3, as DNA: TGTGCCAGCAGTGATCAGGCCTCTGGGGCCAACGTCCTGACTTTC.

This clone is a singleton in its sample. V is TRBV24-1 and J is TRBJ1-2; 8 bases agree with TRBD1. From germline, CDR1 is KGHDR and CDR2 SFDVKD. This CDR3 contains 15 residues. V shed 8 bases and J 0 bases; nucleotides not matched to a gene: 7. The CDR3 DNA sequence: TGTGCCACCATTTCCCGGGACAGGACTAACTATGGCTACACCTTC. The encoded protein is CATISRDRTNYGYTF.

The genes are TRBV19 and TRBJ2-7; perhaps TRBD2 as D (6 bases). This CDR3 spans 13 amino acids. Germline V lookup: CDR1 LNHDA, CDR2 SQIVND (reference sequence). V was shortened by 1 base and J by 3 bases, with 7 bases between the two germline ends. The CDR3 spells CASSIAGVYEQYF. Here the CDR3 DNA reads TGTGCCAGTAGTATAGCGGGAGTCTACGAGCAGTACTTC.

The gene calls are TRBV13 and TRBJ1-3; 7 nucleotides match TRBD1. Germline V gene sequence: CDR1 PRHDT, CDR2 FYEKMQ (reference sequence). The CDR3 runs 15 residues. Losses at the gene ends were 5 bases for V and 2 bases for J; bases not matched to a gene: 6. In DNA, the CDR3 is TGTGCCAGCAGCCAAGGGACAGCTGCTGGAAACACCATATATTTT. Translating gives CASSQGTAAGNTIYF. Combining the CDR3 with reference TRBV13 and TRBJ1-3 gives the whole variable domain AAGVIQSPRHLIKEKRETATLKCYPIPRHDTVYWYQQGPGQDPQFLISFYEKMQSDKGSIPDRFSAQQFSDYHSELNMSSLELGDSALYFCASSQGTAAGNTIYFGEGSWLTVV.

This sequence joins TRBV29-1 and TRBJ2-7; the match to TRBD2 covers 9 bases. Germline loops: CDR1 SQVTM, CDR2 ANQGSEA. The V gene end was trimmed by 8 bases and the J gene end by 1 base; junction bases not matched to a gene: 6. The CDR3 has 13 amino acids. The CDR3 sequence is CSILAGESYEQYF. CDR3 nucleotides: TGCAGCATTTTAGCGGGAGAATCCTACGAGCAGTACTTC.

This chain connects TRBV19 to TRBJ2-2; tentatively, D is TRBD2 (6 bases). The germline V gene has CDR1 LNHDA and CDR2 SQIVND (reference sequence). CDR3 length equals 16 residues. Trimming cost V 6 bases and J 1 base, with 15 bases left between them. The CDR3 bases are TGTGCCAGTAGCCTCTGGGGGGAGCGGAACACCGGGGAGCTGTTTTTT. This sequence encodes CASSLWGERNTGELFF. Drawing the rest from reference TRBV19 and TRBJ2-2, the complete variable domain is DGGITQSPKYLFRKEGQNVTLSCEQNLNHDAMYWYRQDPGQGLRLIYYSQIVNDFQKGDIAEGYSVSREKKESFPLTVTSAQKNPTAFYLCASSLWGERNTGELFFGEGSRLTVL.

This chain uses TRBV11-1 with TRBJ2-3; TRBD2 matches at 7 bases. V gave up 2 bases and J gave up 5 bases; unmatched junction bases: 10. Germline lookup yields CDR1 SGHAT and CDR2 FQDESV (reference sequence). The CDR3 totals 16 residues. The CDR3 region is CASSLYTGPGGDTQYF. CDR3 DNA: TGTGCCAGCAGCTTATATACCGGACCGGGGGGAGATACGCAGTATTTT.